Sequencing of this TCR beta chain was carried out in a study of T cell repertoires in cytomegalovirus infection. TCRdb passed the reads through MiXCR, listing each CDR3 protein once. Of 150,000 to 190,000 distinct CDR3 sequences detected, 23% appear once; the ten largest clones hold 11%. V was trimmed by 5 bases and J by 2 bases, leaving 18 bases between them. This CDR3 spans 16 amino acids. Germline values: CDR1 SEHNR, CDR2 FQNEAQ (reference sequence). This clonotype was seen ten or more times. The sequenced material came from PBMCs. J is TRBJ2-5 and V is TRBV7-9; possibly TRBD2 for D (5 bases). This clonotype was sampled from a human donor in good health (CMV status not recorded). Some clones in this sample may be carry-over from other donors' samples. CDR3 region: CASSVREQLRQETQYF. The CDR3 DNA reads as TGTGCCAGCAGCGTCCGGGAACAGTTACGTCAAGAGACCCAGTACTTC.